This entry describes one TCR beta chain. The data were obtained in a study of blood T cell repertoires in COVID-19. Germline lookup yields CDR1 MGHRA and CDR2 YSYEKL. There are 16 residues in the CDR3. V lost 2 bases to trimming and J lost 8 bases; unmatched junction nucleotides: 12. Grouping used clinical history reported by participants in a survey and questionnaire. As originally analysed: From reference gene primer amplification, estimates of nucleated cell counts were derived. Only in-frame clones appear in the TCRdb table, and some are missing; sequencing was by immunoSEQ multiplex PCR. V and J calls and clone size are those listed in that table; D and trimming were worked out from the DNA. The sample shows approximately 170,000 clones, approximately 79% of them seen only once.

The TCR originated in a woman in her 70s in a cohort exposed to, infected with or recovered from COVID-19 (not recorded which). The specimen was PBMCs or T cells enriched from blood (not recorded which). J is TRBJ2-1 and V is TRBV4-1, with 7 positions matching TRBD1. The CDR3 loop reads CASSQRDSRSFYEQFF. The CDR3, as DNA: TGCGCCAGCAGCCAACGGGACAGCCGATCTTTCTATGAGCAGTTCTTC.